Here is one T cell receptor beta chain with its context. The data stem from a study of blood T cell repertoires in COVID-19. For the study at large: Sample material is recorded as cDNA or gDNA derived from T cells, B-cell-depleted T cells, or PBMCs.

In the original processing: Nucleated cell number was recorded as an estimate derived from reference gene primer amplification. Here immunoSEQ multiplex PCR was the method, and the copy in TCRdb shows in-frame clones only, minus some. From that table come the V and J calls and clone size; the DNA was used to work out D and trimming. This repertoire shows 95,000 to 120,000 clones, 85% found once; its top ten account for 10% to 15%. After removal of 3 bases from V and 1 base from J, the junction contained 6 bases not matched to a gene. Per germline, CDR1 LGHDT and CDR2 YNNKEL (reference sequence). The CDR3 contains 15 residues.

The genes are TRBV3-1 (or the pseudogene TRBV3-2) and TRBJ2-7; 7 nucleotides match TRBD2. What was sequenced was peripheral blood. The source is a human donor in a cohort sampled during active COVID-19. The CDR3 protein is CASSHPTSASYEQYF. For the CDR3, the DNA is TGTGCCAGCAGCCATCCCACTAGCGCTTCCTACGAGCAGTACTTC.